Listed below are T cell receptor beta chains from one sample, sequenced in a study of cytomegalovirus exposure and HLA in healthy donors. Assay: immunoSEQ multiplex PCR; the TCRdb copy retains only in-frame clones and omits some. In the table there are some 110,000 clones, roughly 68% of which are singletons. The material sequenced was PBMCs. These TCRs come from a woman aged 30 to 39 in good health and CMV-seronegative. Each CDR3 is given with its conserved first and last residue. Fields, in order: V gene, J gene, D gene, clone size, CDR3 protein, CDR3 DNA. A D gene is named only where the DNA matches it firmly. Rows may omit the clone size; those that give it use once, few, many or a size class.

V gene: TRBV29-1; J gene: TRBJ2-1; D gene: NA; clone size: few; CDR3 protein: CSAPYPGQEQFF; CDR3 DNA: TGCAGCGCCCCCTACCCGGGACAAGAGCAGTTCTTC
V gene: TRBV7-2; J gene: TRBJ2-7; D gene: NA; clone size: NA; CDR3 protein: CASSQLFGYDEQYF; CDR3 DNA: TGTGCCAGCAGCCAGCTCTTCGGGTACGACGAGCAGTACTTC
V gene: TRBV27; J gene: TRBJ1-4; D gene: NA; clone size: NA; CDR3 protein: CASSKVGVYGGNNEKLFF; CDR3 DNA: TGTGCCAGCTCCAAAGTAGGGGTATATGGGGGGAATAATGAAAAACTGTTTTTT
V gene: TRBV30; J gene: TRBJ1-2; D gene: NA; clone size: few; CDR3 protein: CAWRGAGEYGYTF; CDR3 DNA: TGTGCCTGGAGAGGGGCAGGGGAATATGGCTACACCTTC
V gene: TRBV6-5; J gene: TRBJ2-1; D gene: NA; clone size: NA; CDR3 protein: CASSYSWQYNEQFF; CDR3 DNA: TGTGCCAGCAGTTACTCCTGGCAGTACAATGAGCAGTTCTTC
V gene: TRBV5-1; J gene: TRBJ1-4; D gene: TRBD1; clone size: NA; CDR3 protein: CASSSQGQGDEKLFF; CDR3 DNA: TGCGCCAGCAGCTCTCAGGGACAGGGAGATGAAAAACTGTTTTTT
V gene: TRBV2; J gene: TRBJ1-2; D gene: TRBD1; clone size: NA; CDR3 protein: CARVPGQGNYGYTF; CDR3 DNA: TGTGCCAGAGTCCCGGGACAGGGCAACTATGGCTACACCTTC
V gene: TRBV6-5; J gene: TRBJ1-2; D gene: TRBD1; clone size: NA; CDR3 protein: CASRKTGVGDYGYTF; CDR3 DNA: TGTGCCAGCAGGAAAACAGGGGTGGGTGACTATGGCTACACCTTC
V gene: TRBV27; J gene: TRBJ1-1; D gene: TRBD1; clone size: NA; CDR3 protein: CASSLSQGAWYTEAFF; CDR3 DNA: TGTGCCAGCAGTTTATCGCAGGGGGCTTGGTACACTGAAGCTTTCTTT
V gene: TRBV2; J gene: TRBJ1-1; D gene: NA; clone size: NA; CDR3 protein: CASSEGGYTEAFF; CDR3 DNA: TGTGCCAGCAGTGAAGGAGGGTATACTGAAGCTTTCTTT
V gene: TRBV5-1; J gene: TRBJ1-1; D gene: NA; clone size: NA; CDR3 protein: CASSLGPTTNTEAFF; CDR3 DNA: TGCGCCAGCAGCTTGGGACCAACTACGAACACTGAAGCTTTCTTT
V gene: TRBV4-2; J gene: TRBJ2-5; D gene: TRBD2; clone size: once; CDR3 protein: CASSQVGEGGGQETQYF; CDR3 DNA: TGTGCCAGCAGCCAAGTGGGGGAGGGCGGAGGCCAAGAGACCCAGTACTTC
V gene: TRBV5-1; J gene: TRBJ1-4; D gene: TRBD1; clone size: NA; CDR3 protein: CASSPTGGVNEKLFF; CDR3 DNA: TGCGCCAGCAGCCCCACAGGGGGCGTTAATGAAAAACTGTTTTTT
V gene: TRBV5-1; J gene: TRBJ2-1; D gene: NA; clone size: NA; CDR3 protein: CASSPGQSYNEQFF; CDR3 DNA: TGCGCCAGCAGCCCAGGACAGTCCTACAATGAGCAGTTCTTC
V gene: TRBV25-1; J gene: TRBJ2-2; D gene: NA; clone size: few; CDR3 protein: CGGQGNTGELFF; CDR3 DNA: TGTGGCGGTCAGGGAAACACCGGGGAGCTGTTTTTT
V gene: TRBV7-6; J gene: TRBJ1-6; D gene: NA; clone size: NA; CDR3 protein: CASSLAYRKDSPLHF; CDR3 DNA: TGTGCCAGCAGCTTAGCGTACAGGAAGGATTCACCCCTCCACTTT
V gene: TRBV18; J gene: TRBJ2-7; D gene: NA; clone size: NA; CDR3 protein: CASSPSSDSAYEQYF; CDR3 DNA: TGTGCCAGCTCACCATCGTCGGACAGCGCCTACGAGCAGTACTTC
V gene: TRBV11-2; J gene: TRBJ2-6; D gene: TRBD1; clone size: NA; CDR3 protein: CASSSKQGASGANVLTF; CDR3 DNA: TGTGCCAGCAGCTCCAAACAGGGGGCGAGTGGGGCCAACGTCCTGACTTTC
V gene: TRBV18; J gene: TRBJ2-5; D gene: TRBD1; clone size: NA; CDR3 protein: CASSRGTGTKETQYF; CDR3 DNA: TGTGCCAGCTCCCGGGGGACAGGGACGAAGGAGACCCAGTACTTC
V gene: TRBV13; J gene: TRBJ2-3; D gene: TRBD1; clone size: NA; CDR3 protein: CASSKDRVRTDTQYF; CDR3 DNA: TGTGCCAGCAGCAAGGACAGGGTGAGGACAGATACGCAGTATTTT
V gene: TRBV5-1; J gene: TRBJ2-3; D gene: TRBD2; clone size: NA; CDR3 protein: CASSPGLAGPSTDTQYF; CDR3 DNA: TGCGCCAGCAGCCCGGGACTAGCGGGACCGAGCACAGATACGCAGTATTTT
V gene: TRBV2; J gene: TRBJ1-5; D gene: TRBD1; clone size: NA; CDR3 protein: CASSDARGIQPQHF; CDR3 DNA: TGTGCCAGCAGTGACGCCAGGGGGATACAGCCCCAGCATTTT
V gene: TRBV7-9; J gene: TRBJ1-1; D gene: NA; clone size: NA; CDR3 protein: CASSRDVNTEAFF; CDR3 DNA: TGTGCCAGCAGCCGGGATGTGAACACTGAAGCTTTCTTT
V gene: TRBV11-2; J gene: TRBJ2-2; D gene: TRBD2; clone size: NA; CDR3 protein: CASSLGPASGRGGELFF; CDR3 DNA: TGTGCCAGCAGCTTAGGGCCGGCTAGCGGGAGAGGCGGGGAGCTGTTTTTT
V gene: TRBV5-4; J gene: TRBJ2-3; D gene: NA; clone size: NA; CDR3 protein: CASSLSTDTQYF; CDR3 DNA: TGTGCCAGCAGCCTCTCCACAGATACGCAGTATTTT
V gene: TRBV7-7; J gene: TRBJ1-4; D gene: NA; clone size: NA; CDR3 protein: CASSLGGNEKLFF; CDR3 DNA: TGTGCCAGCAGCTTAGGAGGGAATGAAAAACTGTTTTTT
V gene: TRBV29-1; J gene: TRBJ2-1; D gene: NA; clone size: NA; CDR3 protein: CSAARTVANEQFF; CDR3 DNA: TGCAGCGCGGCCCGAACAGTTGCTAATGAGCAGTTCTTC
V gene: TRBV7-2; J gene: TRBJ2-1; D gene: NA; clone size: NA; CDR3 protein: CASSPDSNEQFF; CDR3 DNA: TGTGCCAGCAGCCCGGACAGTAATGAGCAGTTCTTC
V gene: TRBV27; J gene: TRBJ2-1; D gene: NA; clone size: NA; CDR3 protein: CASSLTGSYNEQFF; CDR3 DNA: TGTGCCAGCAGTTTGACGGGATCCTACAATGAGCAGTTCTTC
V gene: TRBV5-1; J gene: TRBJ2-2; D gene: NA; clone size: NA; CDR3 protein: CASSMNTGELFF; CDR3 DNA: TGCGCCAGCAGTATGAACACCGGGGAGCTGTTTTTT
V gene: TRBV2; J gene: TRBJ2-7; D gene: NA; clone size: NA; CDR3 protein: CASSRETGSSYEQYF; CDR3 DNA: TGTGCCAGCAGCCGGGAGACGGGGAGCTCCTACGAGCAGTACTTC
V gene: TRBV27; J gene: TRBJ1-2; D gene: NA; clone size: NA; CDR3 protein: CAQVDYGYTF; CDR3 DNA: TGTGCACAGGTCGACTATGGCTACACCTTC
V gene: TRBV6-1; J gene: TRBJ1-5; D gene: NA; clone size: NA; CDR3 protein: CASSELEGIGNQPQHF; CDR3 DNA: TGTGCCAGCAGTGAATTAGAGGGCATTGGAAATCAGCCCCAGCATTTT